The source of this TCR beta chain is a study of T cells in narcolepsy. Study outcomes and limitations: Comparing one patient's CSF and blood CD4+ clonotypes highlighted HCRT- and TRIB2-specific autoreactive clonotypes.

Assay used: immunoSEQ multiplex PCR; TCRdb lists only in-frame clones, some missing. Among roughly 24,000 clones listed, 80% to 85% were seen once. The count of this clone is one. Its antigen is unknown. The CDR3 length is 17 residues. V lost 4 bases to trimming and J lost 2 bases; unmatched junction nucleotides: 9. Germline V lookup: CDR1 SGDLS, CDR2 YYNGEE. This rearrangement joins TRBV9 to TRBJ2-2; 9 nucleotides match TRBD1. Input material: memory (CD45RA-) CD4+ T cells from blood. This receptor was identified in a human donor in good health. Here the CDR3 DNA reads TGTGCCAGCAGCCGGGGACAGGGCGGTGGAAACACCGGGGAGCTGTTTTTT. Translation: CASSRGQGGGNTGELFF.